The sequence of this T cell receptor (beta chain) was determined in a study of neoadjuvant anti-PD-1 for oral cavity cancer. Produced via immunoSEQ multiplex PCR; TCRdb's table is partial and in-frame only. The repertoire holds 30,000 to 40,000 clones, 87% seen once, with 3.5% in the top ten. The CDR3 runs 17 residues. Trimming took off 6 bases at V and 0 bases at J, with 21 bases between the two ends. From germline, CDR1 is SQVTM and CDR2 ANQGSEA. Patients were newly diagnosed with stage II-IVA oral cavity squamous cell carcinoma without prior systemic or radiation treatment. Patients had HPV-negative, locally advanced oral cavity squamous cell carcinoma.

The rearrangement joins TRBV29-1 to TRBJ2-4, with D possibly matching TRBD2 (6 bases). The sequencing used PBMCs, collected before nivolumab (anti-PD-1) treatment. The TCR originated in a person aged 35 to 85 with oral cavity squamous cell carcinoma. The CDR3 DNA is TGCAGCGTCGACCCTCGGGGCGGGAAAATAGCCAAAAACATTCAGTACTTC. It yields the protein CSVDPRGGKIAKNIQYF.